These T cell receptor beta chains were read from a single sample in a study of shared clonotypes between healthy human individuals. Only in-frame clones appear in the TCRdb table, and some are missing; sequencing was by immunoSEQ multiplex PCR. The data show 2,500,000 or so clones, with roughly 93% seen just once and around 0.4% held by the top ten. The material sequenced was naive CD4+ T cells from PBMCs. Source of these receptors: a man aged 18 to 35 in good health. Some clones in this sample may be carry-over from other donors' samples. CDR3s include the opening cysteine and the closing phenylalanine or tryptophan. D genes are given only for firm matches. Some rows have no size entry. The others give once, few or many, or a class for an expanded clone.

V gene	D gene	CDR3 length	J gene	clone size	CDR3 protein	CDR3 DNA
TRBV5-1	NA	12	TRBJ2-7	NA	CASSEERGEQYF	TGCGCCAGCAGCGAGGAACGGGGCGAGCAGTACTTC
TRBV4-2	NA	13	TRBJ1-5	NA	CASSQWNQQPQHF	TGTGCCAGCAGCCAATGGAACCAACAGCCCCAGCATTTT
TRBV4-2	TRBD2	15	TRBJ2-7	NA	CASSQETSGMYEQYF	TGTGCCAGCAGCCAAGAAACTAGCGGGATGTACGAGCAGTACTTC
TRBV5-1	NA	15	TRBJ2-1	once	CASSLVVGSYNEQFF	TGCGCCAGCAGCTTGGTGGTGGGATCCTACAATGAGCAGTTCTTC
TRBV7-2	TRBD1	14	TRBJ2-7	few	CASSLDRGPYEQYF	TGTGCCAGCAGCTTAGACAGGGGTCCCTACGAGCAGTACTTC
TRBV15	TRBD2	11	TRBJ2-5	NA	CATSREGTINF	TGTGCCACCAGCAGAGAGGGGACTATTAACTTC
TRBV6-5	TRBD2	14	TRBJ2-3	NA	CASTQKAGADTQYF	TGTGCCAGCACCCAGAAAGCGGGAGCGGATACGCAGTATTTT
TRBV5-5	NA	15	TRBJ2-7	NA	CASSFLVSATYEQYF	TGTGCCAGCAGCTTTTTGGTCTCGGCCACCTACGAGCAGTACTTC
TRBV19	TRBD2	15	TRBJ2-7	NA	CASSIRPAGGVEQYF	TGTGCCAGTAGTATCCGCCCAGCGGGAGGAGTCGAGCAGTACTTC
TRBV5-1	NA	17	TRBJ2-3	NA	CASSLIPRDTAGDTQYF	TGCGCCAGCAGCCTTATACCCCGGGACACCGCAGGAGATACGCAGTATTTT
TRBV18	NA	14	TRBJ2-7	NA	CASSRADSNYEQYF	TGTGCCAGCTCACGCGCCGACAGCAACTACGAGCAGTACTTC
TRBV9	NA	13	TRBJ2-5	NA	CASSVGVGETQYF	TGTGCCAGCAGCGTAGGGGTCGGGGAGACCCAGTACTTC
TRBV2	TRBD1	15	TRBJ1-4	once	CASSSTGATNEKLFF	TGTGCCAGCAGTAGCACAGGGGCGACTAATGAAAAACTGTTTTTT
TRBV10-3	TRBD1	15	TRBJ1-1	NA	CAISGYGTDNTEAFF	TGTGCCATCAGTGGTTACGGGACAGACAACACTGAAGCTTTCTTT
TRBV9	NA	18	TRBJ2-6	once	CASSSIPGHLSGANVLTF	TGTGCCAGCAGCTCCATACCGGGACACCTCTCTGGGGCCAACGTCCTGACTTTC
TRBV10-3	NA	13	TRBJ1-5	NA	CAIKDGQNQPQHF	TGTGCCATCAAAGACGGTCAGAATCAGCCCCAGCATTTT